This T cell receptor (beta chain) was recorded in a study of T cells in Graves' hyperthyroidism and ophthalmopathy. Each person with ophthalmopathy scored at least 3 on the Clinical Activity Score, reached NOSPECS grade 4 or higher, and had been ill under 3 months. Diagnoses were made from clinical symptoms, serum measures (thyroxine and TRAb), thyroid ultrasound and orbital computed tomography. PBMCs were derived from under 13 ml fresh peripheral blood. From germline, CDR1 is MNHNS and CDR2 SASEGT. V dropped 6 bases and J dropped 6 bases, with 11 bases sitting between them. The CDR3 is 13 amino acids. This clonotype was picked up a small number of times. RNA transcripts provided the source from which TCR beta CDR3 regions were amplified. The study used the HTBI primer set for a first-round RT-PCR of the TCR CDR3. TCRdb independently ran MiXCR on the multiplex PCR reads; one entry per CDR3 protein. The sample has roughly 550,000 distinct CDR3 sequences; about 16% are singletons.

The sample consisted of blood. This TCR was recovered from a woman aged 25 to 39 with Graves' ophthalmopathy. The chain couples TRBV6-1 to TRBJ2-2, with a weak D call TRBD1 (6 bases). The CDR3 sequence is CASRTGFPGELFF. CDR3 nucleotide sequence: TGTGCCAGCAGAACAGGGTTTCCCGGGGAGCTGTTTTTT.